This TCR beta chain was documented in a study of identical twins. TCRdb recomputed calls from the 5' RACE reads with MiXCR, one row per CDR3 protein. This table holds some 630,000 distinct CDR3 sequences, about 7% found once. Looked up from germline, CDR1 is DFQATT and CDR2 is SNEGSKA (reference sequence). This CDR3 contains 14 residues. Unmatched junction bases numbered 3, after V lost 1 base and J lost 3 bases. This clonotype came up many times. These data are also associated with another study on yellow fever vaccine responses in identical twins.

The receptor was derived from a woman between 18 and 29 years old in good health. The V call is TRBV20-1, the J call TRBJ2-7; the match to TRBD2 covers 10 bases. Sequencing input: PBMCs. CDR3 in amino acids: CSARVTSGNYEQYF. DNA for the CDR3: TGCAGTGCTAGAGTAACTAGCGGGAACTACGAGCAGTACTTC.